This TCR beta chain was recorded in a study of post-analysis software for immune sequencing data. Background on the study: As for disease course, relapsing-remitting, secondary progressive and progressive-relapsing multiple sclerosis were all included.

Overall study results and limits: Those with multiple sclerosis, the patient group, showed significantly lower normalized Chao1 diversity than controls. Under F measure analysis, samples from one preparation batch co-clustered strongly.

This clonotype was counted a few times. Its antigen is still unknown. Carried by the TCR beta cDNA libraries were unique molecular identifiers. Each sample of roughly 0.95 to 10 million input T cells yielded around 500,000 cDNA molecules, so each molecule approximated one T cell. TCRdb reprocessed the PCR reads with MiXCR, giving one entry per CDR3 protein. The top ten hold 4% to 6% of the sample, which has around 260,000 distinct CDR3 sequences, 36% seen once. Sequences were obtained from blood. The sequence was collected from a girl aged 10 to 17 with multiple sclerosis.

CDR3 coding DNA: TGTGCCAGCAGCCTGACAGGGCTAGCGGGAGCGAACACCGGGGAGCTGTTTTTT. Translation: CASSLTGLAGANTGELFF. The chain combines TRBV6-1 with TRBJ2-2; 10 bases line up with TRBD2. Germline CDR1 is MNHNS and CDR2 is SASEGT. J was trimmed by 0 bases and V by 6 bases; bases with no gene match: 10. The length of the CDR3 is 18 residues.